This entry lists 7 T cell receptor beta chains sequenced from one sample in a study of blood T cell repertoires in COVID-19. Method: immunoSEQ multiplex PCR; TCRdb's copy keeps in-frame clones and lacks some. The repertoire holds under 60,000 clones, with about 90% as singletons. Sequencing was done on a sample of peripheral blood. Receptors originate from a human donor with active COVID-19. The donor label of this sample is uncertain.

V and J are TRBV15 and TRBJ1-2; 7 positions agree with TRBD1. Germline trimming cut 1 base from V and 4 bases from J; bases unmatched to any gene: 3. The CDR3 is 14 amino acids. The germline V gene encodes CDR1 LNHNV and CDR2 YYDKDF (reference sequence). CDR3 sequence: CATSRARTGYGYTF. The CDR3 nucleotides are TGTGCCACCAGCAGAGCCCGGACAGGCTATGGCTACACCTTC. The whole variable domain, filled in from reference TRBV15 and TRBJ1-2, reads DAMVIQNPRYQVTQFGKPVTLSCSQTLNHNVMYWYQQKSSQAPKLLFHYYDKDFNNEADTPDNFQSRRPNTSFCFLDIRSPGLGDTAMYLCATSRARTGYGYTFGSGTRLTVV.

This chain connects TRBV6-5 to TRBJ2-1; D perhaps matches TRBD2 (5 bases). The CDR3 has 16 amino acids. Germline lookup yields CDR1 MNHEY and CDR2 SVGAGI. V was trimmed by 4 bases and J by 7 bases, leaving 20 bases between them. DNA for the CDR3: TGTGCCAGCAGTTTGACCCGGACTCGGAGCACAAATGAGCAGTTCTTC. Its protein is CASSLTRTRSTNEQFF.

V gene TRBV11-2 combines with J gene TRBJ2-1; D possibly corresponds to TRBD1 (5 bases). Trimming left V 6 bases short and J 8 bases short, with 14 bases between. The CDR3 is made up of 13 amino acids. Germline V gene lookup returns CDR1 SGHAT and CDR2 FQNNGV. CDR3 region: CASSRTLSHEQFF. The CDR3 DNA reads as TGTGCCAGCAGTCGGACACTAAGCCATGAGCAGTTCTTC.

In its sample, this clone was seen once. The chain recombines TRBV2 with TRBJ2-5; no firm D call. The CDR3 loop spans 13 amino acids. V dropped 6 bases and J dropped 5 bases, with 13 bases sitting between them. Germline V gene lookup returns CDR1 SNHLY and CDR2 FYNNEI. CDR3 amino acids: CASRTDGYETQYF. The CDR3, as DNA: TGTGCCAGCAGAACTGACGGGTACGAGACCCAGTACTTC.

The chain has TRBV9 and TRBJ2-5; TRBD2 matches 8 bases. V lost 3 bases to trimming and J lost 4 bases; unmatched junction nucleotides: 11. Germline V gene data show CDR1 as SGDLS and CDR2 as YYNGEE. The CDR3 is 16 amino acids. The CDR3 coding sequence is TGTGCCAGCAGCGAGTCGGGGGGGTTGGAAAGAGAGACCCAGTACTTC. It codes for CASSESGGLERETQYF.

In this sample, this clone turned up once. The genes are TRBV6-1 and TRBJ2-1; 10 bases line up with TRBD2. CDR3 length equals 19 residues. J lost 6 bases, V lost 3 bases, and 17 bases had no gene match. Per germline, CDR1 MNHNS and CDR2 SASEGT. The DNA of the CDR3 is TGTGCCAGCAGTGAGGGGGTCAGGGGACAAGCGGGAGGGACCAATGAGCAGTTCTTC. Protein sequence: CASSEGVRGQAGGTNEQFF.

This chain links TRBV5-1 with TRBJ2-7, with TRBD1 identical over 9 bases. The V segment lost 4 bases and the J segment 1 base; nucleotides outside the gene matches: 3. Germline values: CDR1 SGHRS, CDR2 YFSETQ. The CDR3 contains 14 residues. Here the CDR3 DNA reads TGCGCCAGCAGCCCCGGACAGGGGTCCTACGAGCAGTACTTC. Its protein is CASSPGQGSYEQYF.